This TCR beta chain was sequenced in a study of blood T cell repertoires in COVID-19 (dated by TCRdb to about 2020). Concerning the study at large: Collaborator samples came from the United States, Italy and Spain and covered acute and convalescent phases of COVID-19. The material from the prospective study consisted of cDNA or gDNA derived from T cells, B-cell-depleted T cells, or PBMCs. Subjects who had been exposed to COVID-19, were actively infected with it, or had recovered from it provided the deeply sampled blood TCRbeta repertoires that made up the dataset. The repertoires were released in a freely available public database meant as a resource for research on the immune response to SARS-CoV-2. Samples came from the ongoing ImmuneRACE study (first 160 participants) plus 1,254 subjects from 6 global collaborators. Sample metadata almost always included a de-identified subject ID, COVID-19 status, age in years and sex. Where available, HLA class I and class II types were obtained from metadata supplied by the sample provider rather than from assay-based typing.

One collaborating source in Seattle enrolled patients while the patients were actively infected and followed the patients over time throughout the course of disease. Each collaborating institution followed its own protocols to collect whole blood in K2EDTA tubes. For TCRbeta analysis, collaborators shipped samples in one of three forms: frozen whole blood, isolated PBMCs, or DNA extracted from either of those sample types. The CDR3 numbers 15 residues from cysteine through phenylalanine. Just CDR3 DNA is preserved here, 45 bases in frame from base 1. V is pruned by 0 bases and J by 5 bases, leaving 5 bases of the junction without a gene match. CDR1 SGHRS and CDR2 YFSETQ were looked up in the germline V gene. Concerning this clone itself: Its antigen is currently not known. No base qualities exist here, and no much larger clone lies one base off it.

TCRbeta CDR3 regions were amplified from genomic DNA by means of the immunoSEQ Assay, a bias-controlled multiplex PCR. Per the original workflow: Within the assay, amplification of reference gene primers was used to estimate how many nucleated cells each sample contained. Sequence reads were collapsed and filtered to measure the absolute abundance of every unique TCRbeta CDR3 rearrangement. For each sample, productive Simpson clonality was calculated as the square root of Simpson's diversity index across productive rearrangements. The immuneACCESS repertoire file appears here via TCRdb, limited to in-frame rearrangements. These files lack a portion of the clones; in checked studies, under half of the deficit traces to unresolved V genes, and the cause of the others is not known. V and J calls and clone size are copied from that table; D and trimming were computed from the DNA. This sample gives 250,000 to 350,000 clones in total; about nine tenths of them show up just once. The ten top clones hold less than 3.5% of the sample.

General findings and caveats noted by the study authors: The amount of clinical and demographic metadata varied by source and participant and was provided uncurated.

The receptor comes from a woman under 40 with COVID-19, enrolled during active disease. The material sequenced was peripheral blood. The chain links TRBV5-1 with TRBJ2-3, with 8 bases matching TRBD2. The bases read TGCGCCAGCAGCTTGGCCGGGAGGGCCGGAGATACGCAGTATTTT. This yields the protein CASSLAGRAGDTQYF.